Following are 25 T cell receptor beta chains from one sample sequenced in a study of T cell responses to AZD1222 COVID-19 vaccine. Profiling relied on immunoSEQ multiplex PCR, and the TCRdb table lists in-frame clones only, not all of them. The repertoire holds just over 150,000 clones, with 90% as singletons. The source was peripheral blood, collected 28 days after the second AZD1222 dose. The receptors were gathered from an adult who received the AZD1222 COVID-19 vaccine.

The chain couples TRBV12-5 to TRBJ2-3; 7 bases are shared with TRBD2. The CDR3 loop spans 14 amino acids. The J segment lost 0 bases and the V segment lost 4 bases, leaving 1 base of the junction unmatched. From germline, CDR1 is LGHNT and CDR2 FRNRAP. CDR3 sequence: CASGWRESTDTQYF. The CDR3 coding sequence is TGTGCTAGTGGTTGGCGGGAGAGCACAGATACGCAGTATTTT.

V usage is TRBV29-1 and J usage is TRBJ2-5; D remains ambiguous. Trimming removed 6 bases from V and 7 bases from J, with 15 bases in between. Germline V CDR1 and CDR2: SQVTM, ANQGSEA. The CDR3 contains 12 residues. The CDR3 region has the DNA TGCAGCGTACAGCGTGGCCTAGGGACCCAGTACTTC. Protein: CSVQRGLGTQYF.

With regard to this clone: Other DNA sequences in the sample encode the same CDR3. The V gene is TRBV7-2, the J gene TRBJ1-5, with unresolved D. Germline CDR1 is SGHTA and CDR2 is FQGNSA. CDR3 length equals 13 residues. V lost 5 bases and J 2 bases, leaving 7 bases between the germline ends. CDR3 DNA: TGTGCCAGCAGCATACGGGGCAATCAGCCCCAGCATTTT. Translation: CASSIRGNQPQHF.

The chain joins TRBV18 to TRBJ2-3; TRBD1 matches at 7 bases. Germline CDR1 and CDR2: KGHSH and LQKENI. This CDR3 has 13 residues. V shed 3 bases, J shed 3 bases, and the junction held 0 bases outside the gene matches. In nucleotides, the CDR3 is TGTGCCAGCTCACCGGGACAGACAGATACGCAGTATTTT. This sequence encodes CASSPGQTDTQYF.

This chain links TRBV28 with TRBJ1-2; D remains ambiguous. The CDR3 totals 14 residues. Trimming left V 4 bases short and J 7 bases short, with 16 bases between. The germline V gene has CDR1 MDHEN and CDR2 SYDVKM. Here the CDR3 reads CASSSQVAVGGYTF. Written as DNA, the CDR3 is TGTGCCAGCAGTTCTCAGGTCGCAGTCGGTGGCTACACCTTC.

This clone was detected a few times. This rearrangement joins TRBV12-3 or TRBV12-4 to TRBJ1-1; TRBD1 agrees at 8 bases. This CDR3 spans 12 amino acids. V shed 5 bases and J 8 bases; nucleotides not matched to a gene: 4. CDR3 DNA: TGTGCCAGCAGTCGACAGGGGATCGAAGCTTTCTTT. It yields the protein CASSRQGIEAFF.

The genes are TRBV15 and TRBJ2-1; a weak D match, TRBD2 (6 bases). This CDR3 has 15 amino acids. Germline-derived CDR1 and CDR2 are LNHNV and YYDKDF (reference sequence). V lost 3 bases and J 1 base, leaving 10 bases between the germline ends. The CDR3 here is CATSRSGTSYNEQFF. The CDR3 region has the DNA TGTGCCACCAGCAGGTCCGGGACTTCCTACAATGAGCAGTTCTTC.

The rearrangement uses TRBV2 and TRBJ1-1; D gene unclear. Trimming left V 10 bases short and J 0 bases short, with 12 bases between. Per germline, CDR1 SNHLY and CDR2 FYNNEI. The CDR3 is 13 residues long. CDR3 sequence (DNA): TGTGCCACTAGCCCGGAGATGAACACTGAAGCTTTCTTT. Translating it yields CATSPEMNTEAFF. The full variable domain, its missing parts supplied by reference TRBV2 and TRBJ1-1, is EPEVTQTPSHQVTQMGQEVILRCVPISNHLYFYWYRQILGQKVEFLVSFYNNEISEKSEIFDDQFSVERPDGSNFTLKIRSTKLEDSAMYFCATSPEMNTEAFFGQGTRLTVV.

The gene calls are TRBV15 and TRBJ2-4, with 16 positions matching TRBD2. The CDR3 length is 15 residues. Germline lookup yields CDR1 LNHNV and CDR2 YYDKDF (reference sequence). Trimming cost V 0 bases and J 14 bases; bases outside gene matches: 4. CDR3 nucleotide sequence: TGTGCCACCAGCAGAGAGGGGACTAGCGGGAGGGCCGAGTACTTC. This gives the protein CATSREGTSGRAEYF. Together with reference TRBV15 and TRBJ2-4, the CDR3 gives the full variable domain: DAMVIQNPRYQVTQFGKPVTLSCSQTLNHNVMYWYQQKSSQAPKLLFHYYDKDFNNEADTPDNFQSRRPNTSFCFLDIRSPGLGDTAMYLCATSREGTSGRAEYFGAGTRLSVL.

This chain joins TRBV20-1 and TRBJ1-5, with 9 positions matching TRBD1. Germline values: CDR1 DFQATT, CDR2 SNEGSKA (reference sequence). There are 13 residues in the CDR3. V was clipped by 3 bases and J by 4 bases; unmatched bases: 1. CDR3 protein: CSASGTGNQPQHF. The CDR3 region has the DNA TGCAGTGCTAGTGGGACAGGGAATCAGCCCCAGCATTTT.

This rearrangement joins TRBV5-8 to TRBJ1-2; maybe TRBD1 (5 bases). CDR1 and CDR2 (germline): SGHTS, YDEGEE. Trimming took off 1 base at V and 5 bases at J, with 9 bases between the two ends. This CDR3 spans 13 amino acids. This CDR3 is CASSLLGVYGYTF. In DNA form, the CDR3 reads TGTGCCAGCAGCTTGTTAGGGGTTTATGGCTACACCTTC.

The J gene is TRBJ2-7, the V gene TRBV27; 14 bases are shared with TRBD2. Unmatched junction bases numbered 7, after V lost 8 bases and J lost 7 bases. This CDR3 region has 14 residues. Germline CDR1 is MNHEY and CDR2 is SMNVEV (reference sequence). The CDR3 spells CASVRLAGGEEQYF. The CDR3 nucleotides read TGTGCCAGCGTACGACTAGCGGGAGGGGAGGAGCAGTACTTC.

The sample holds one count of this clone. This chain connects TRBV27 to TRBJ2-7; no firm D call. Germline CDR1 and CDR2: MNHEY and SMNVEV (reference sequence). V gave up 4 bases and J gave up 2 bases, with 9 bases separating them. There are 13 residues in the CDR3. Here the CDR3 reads CASSWARAYEQYF. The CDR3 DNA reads TGTGCCAGCAGTTGGGCCAGAGCCTACGAGCAGTACTTC.

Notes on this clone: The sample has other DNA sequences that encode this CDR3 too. The CDR3 here is CASSRNTEAFF. In DNA form, the CDR3 reads TGTGCCAGCAGTCGCAACACTGAAGCTTTCTTT. The V and J genes are TRBV6-5 and TRBJ1-1; D not resolved. CDR1 MNHEY and CDR2 SVGAGI come from the germline V gene. The V end was cut by 5 bases, the J end by 2 bases, with 3 bases between. This CDR3 has 11 residues.

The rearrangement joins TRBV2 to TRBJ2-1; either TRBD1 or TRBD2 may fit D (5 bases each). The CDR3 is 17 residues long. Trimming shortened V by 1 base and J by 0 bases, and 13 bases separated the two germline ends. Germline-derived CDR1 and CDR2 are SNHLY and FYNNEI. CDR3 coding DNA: TGTGCCAGCAGTGAAGAGGGACCTGGGAGCTCCTACAATGAGCAGTTCTTC. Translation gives CASSEEGPGSSYNEQFF.

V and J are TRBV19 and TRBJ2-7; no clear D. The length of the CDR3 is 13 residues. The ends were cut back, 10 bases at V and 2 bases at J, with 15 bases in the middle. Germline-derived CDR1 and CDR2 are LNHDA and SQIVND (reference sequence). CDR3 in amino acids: CATARLPPYEQYF. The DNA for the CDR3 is TGTGCCACCGCTAGACTCCCGCCCTACGAGCAGTACTTC.

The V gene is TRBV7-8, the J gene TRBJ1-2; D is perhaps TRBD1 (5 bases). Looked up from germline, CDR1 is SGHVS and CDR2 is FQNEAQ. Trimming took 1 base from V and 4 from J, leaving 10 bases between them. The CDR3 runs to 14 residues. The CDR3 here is CASSLGRGSYGYTF. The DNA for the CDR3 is TGTGCCAGCAGCTTAGGGAGGGGATCCTATGGCTACACCTTC.

The CDR3 nucleotides read TGTGCCTGGCGTACAGGGACCGGGGGTCAGCCCCAGCATTTT. It translates to CAWRTGTGGQPQHF. This sequence joins TRBV30 and TRBJ1-5; D is possibly TRBD1 (6 bases). From germline, CDR1 is GTSNPN and CDR2 SVGIG (reference sequence). This CDR3 spans 14 amino acids. The V end lost 5 bases, the J end lost 6 bases, and 17 bases lay between the germline ends.

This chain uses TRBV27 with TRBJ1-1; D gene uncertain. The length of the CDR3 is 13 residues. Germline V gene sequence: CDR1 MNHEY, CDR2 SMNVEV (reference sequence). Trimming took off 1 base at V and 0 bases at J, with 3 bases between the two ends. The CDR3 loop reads CASSLFLNTEAFF. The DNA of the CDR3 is TGTGCCAGCAGTTTATTTTTGAACACTGAAGCTTTCTTT.

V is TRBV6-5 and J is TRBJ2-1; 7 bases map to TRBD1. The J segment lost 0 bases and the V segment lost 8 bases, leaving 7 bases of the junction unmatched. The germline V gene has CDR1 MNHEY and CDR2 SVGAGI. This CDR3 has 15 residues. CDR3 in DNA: TGTGCCAGCGTGGGGACAGAAAGCTCCTACAATGAGCAGTTCTTC. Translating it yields CASVGTESSYNEQFF.

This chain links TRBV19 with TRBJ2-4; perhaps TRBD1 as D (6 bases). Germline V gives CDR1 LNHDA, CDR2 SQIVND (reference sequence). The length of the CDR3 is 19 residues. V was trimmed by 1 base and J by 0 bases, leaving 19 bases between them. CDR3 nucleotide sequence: TGTGCCAGTAGTATAGTTCGGGACGACAGGCCACTAGCCAAAAACATTCAGTACTTC. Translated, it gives CASSIVRDDRPLAKNIQYF.

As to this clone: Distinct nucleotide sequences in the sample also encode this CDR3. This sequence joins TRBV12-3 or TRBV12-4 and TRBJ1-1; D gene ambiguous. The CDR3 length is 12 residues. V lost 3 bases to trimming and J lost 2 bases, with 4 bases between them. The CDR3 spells CASSLLNTEAFF. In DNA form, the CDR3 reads TGTGCCAGCAGTTTGTTAAACACTGAAGCTTTCTTT.

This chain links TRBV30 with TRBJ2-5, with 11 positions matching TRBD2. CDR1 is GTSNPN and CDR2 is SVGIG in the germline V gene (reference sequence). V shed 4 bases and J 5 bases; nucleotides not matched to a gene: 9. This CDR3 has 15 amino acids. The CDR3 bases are TGTGCCTGGAATAATCTAGCGGGAGGTAGGGAGACCCAGTACTTC. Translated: CAWNNLAGGRETQYF.

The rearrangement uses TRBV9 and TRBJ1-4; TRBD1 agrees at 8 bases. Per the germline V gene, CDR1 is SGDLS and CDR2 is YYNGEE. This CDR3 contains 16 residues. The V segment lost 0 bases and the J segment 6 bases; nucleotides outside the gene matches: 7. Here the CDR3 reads CASSVGTGSSDEKLFF. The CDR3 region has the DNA TGTGCCAGCAGCGTAGGGACAGGGTCGAGTGATGAAAAACTGTTTTTT.

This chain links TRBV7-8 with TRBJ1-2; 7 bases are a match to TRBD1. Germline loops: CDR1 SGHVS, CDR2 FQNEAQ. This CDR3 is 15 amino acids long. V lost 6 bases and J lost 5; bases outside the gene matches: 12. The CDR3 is CASRKNSGGDYGYTF. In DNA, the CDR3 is TGTGCCAGCAGGAAAAACTCAGGGGGGGATTATGGCTACACCTTC.